These T cell receptor beta chains were read from a single sample in a study of vaccination effects on CD4 cells after COVID-19. These receptors are not linked to any known antigen. The table came from immunoSEQ multiplex PCR; TCRdb's copy has only in-frame clones and leaves some out. The data show approximately 44,000 clones, 77% seen once. The sample consisted of CD4+ T cells from PBMCs cultured with HCoV-NL63 spike peptides, taken before COVID-19 vaccination. The receptors were sampled from a human donor who received a COVID-19 vaccine. Both conserved end residues are part of each CDR3. D genes are given only for firm matches. Some rows mark clone size as missing; the rest say once, few, many or name a class of expanded clone.

TRBJ2-3 - TRBV10-3 11 - TGTGCCATCAGTAACACAGATACGCAGTATTTT CAISNTDTQYF
TRBJ1-2 - TRBV19 13 TRBD1 TGTGCCAGTAGTAAGGGACAGGGGTTTGGCTACACCTTC CASSKGQGFGYTF
TRBJ1-2 - TRBV5-6 12 - TGTGCCAGCAGCTTGAGCTCTCATGGCTACACCTTC CASSLSSHGYTF
TRBJ1-6 - TRBV19 12 - TGTGCCAGTAGTCAGTATAATTCACCCCTCCACTTT CASSQYNSPLHF
TRBJ1-6 - TRBV12-3/TRBV12-4 13 - TGTGCCAGCAGTCCAAGGGTGAGCTCACCCCTCCACTTT CASSPRVSSPLHF
TRBJ1-6 - TRBV18 17 - TGTGCCAGCTCACCACTCGATACCTACGGAGCTAATTCACCCCTCCACTTT CASSPLDTYGANSPLHF
TRBJ2-3 few TRBV24-1 13 - TGTGCCACCAAGCGGACTAGCACAGATACGCAGTATTTT CATKRTSTDTQYF
TRBJ2-5 - TRBV2 17 TRBD2 TGTGCCAGCAGTGAAACACTAGCGGGGATCGAGGCGGAGACCCAGTACTTC CASSETLAGIEAETQYF
TRBJ1-5 few TRBV18 12 - TGTGCCAGCTCCCTCGGGGATCAGCCCCAGCATTTT CASSLGDQPQHF
TRBJ2-1 - TRBV5-1 16 - TGCGCCAGCAGCTCACAGGGTCCGAGCTCCTACAATGAGCAGTTCTTC CASSSQGPSSYNEQFF
TRBJ1-4 - TRBV6-1 14 - TGTGCCAGCAGTGAAGATGCAACTAATGAAAAACTGTTTTTT CASSEDATNEKLFF
TRBJ2-1 few TRBV7-3 12 - TGTGCCAGCAGCTCCCCAGGGGCCAAGCAGTTCTTC CASSSPGAKQFF
TRBJ2-4 - TRBV29-1 13 TRBD1 TGCAGCGTTGGGGACAGGTCCAAAAACATTCAGTACTTC CSVGDRSKNIQYF
TRBJ2-5 - TRBV6-5 16 - TGTGCCAGCAGTTCCCGGGACCTTAGGCCCCCAGAGACCCAGTACTTC CASSSRDLRPPETQYF
TRBJ1-5 - TRBV2 14 - TGTGCCAGCAACAGCCGATATAGCAATCAGCCCCAGCATTTT CASNSRYSNQPQHF
TRBJ2-3 - TRBV7-2 12 - TGTGCCAGCAGCTCCTACGTAGATACGCAGTATTTT CASSSYVDTQYF
TRBJ1-2 - TRBV7-2 14 - TGTGCCAGCAGCTTAGCTGGGGGGGGGTATGGCTACACCTTC CASSLAGGGYGYTF
TRBJ1-3 - TRBV15 17 TRBD1 TGTGCCACCAGCAGGCCATTGACAGGGTTAGGTGGAAACACCATATATTTT CATSRPLTGLGGNTIYF
TRBJ2-5 - TRBV3-1/TRBV3-2 15 - TGTGCCAGCAGCCAGCCCTGGGACGGAAAAGAGACCCAGTACTTC CASSQPWDGKETQYF
TRBJ2-3 - TRBV29-1 14 TRBD1 TGCAGCGACCGACAGGGCAGGGTGACAGATACGCAGTATTTT CSDRQGRVTDTQYF
TRBJ2-1 - TRBV2 12 - TGTGCCAGCAAACTAAACAGGGATTGGCAGTTCTTC CASKLNRDWQFF
TRBJ2-3 - TRBV18 16 TRBD1 TGTGCCAGCTCACCACTGTTACAGGGGGGCACAGATACGCAGTATTTT CASSPLLQGGTDTQYF